This entry lists 13 T cell receptor beta chains sequenced from one sample in a study of vaccination and CD4 T cells after COVID-19. The assay that was used to sequence DNA from cultured CD4+ T cells was the Oncomine TCR Beta short-read assay. TCRdb re-analysed the PCR reads in MiXCR, keeping a single row per CDR3 protein. Counted here are around 8,100 distinct CDR3 sequences, about 30% occurring once; the ten biggest clones make up 25% to 35%. No antigens are known for them. Sample treatment: approximately nine-day PBMC culture with coronavirus spike peptide pools or control peptides (ViraFEST assay). Material: cultured CD4+ T cells from blood. Receptors were obtained from a human donor with COVID-19.

The chain combines TRBV19 with TRBJ2-5; perhaps TRBD1 as D (7 bases). CDR3 length: 15 amino acids. The V gene's germline CDR1 is LNHDA and CDR2 SQIVND (reference sequence). The ends were cut back, 5 bases at V and 4 bases at J, with 17 bases in the middle. CDR3 protein: CASSETGRRIETQYF. The CDR3, as DNA: TGTGCCAGTAGTGAGACAGGGAGGAGAATAGAGACCCAGTACTTC.

This sequence joins TRBV19 and TRBJ2-1; 8 bases match TRBD1. With V trimmed by 5 bases and J by 8 bases, 8 bases remained unmatched. Germline CDR1 is LNHDA and CDR2 is SQIVND (reference sequence). The CDR3 length is 14 residues. This CDR3 is CASSRDRSSYEQFF. CDR3 bases: TGTGCCAGTAGTCGGGACAGGTCCTCGTATGAGCAGTTCTTC.

This clonotype was found a few times. The chain recombines TRBV20-1 with TRBJ1-5; 7 positions match TRBD1. CDR1 and CDR2 (germline): DFQATT, SNEGSKA (reference sequence). J gave up 11 bases and V 6 bases, and 13 bases lay outside the gene matches. This CDR3 contains 13 residues. CDR3 protein: CSATRGFGASQHF. Written as DNA, the CDR3 is TGCAGTGCCACCAGGGGGTTCGGGGCTTCCCAGCATTTT.

This clonotype was observed a few times. The genes are TRBV7-9 and TRBJ1-5; possible D gene TRBD1, 5 bases. This CDR3 region has 13 residues. V was trimmed by 5 bases and J by 4 bases, leaving 9 bases between them. CDR1 SEHNR and CDR2 FQNEAQ come from the germline V gene (reference sequence). The CDR3 region is CASSGTGNQPQHF. The CDR3 DNA follows: TGTGCCAGCAGCGGAACAGGAAATCAGCCCCAGCATTTT.

This clonotype appeared a few times. The DNA for the CDR3 is TGTGCCAGCAGCCAGGTCCTGAACACTGAAGCTTTCTTT. Its protein product is CASSQVLNTEAFF. The rearrangement links TRBV7-2 to TRBJ1-1; unclear D gene. Germline V gives CDR1 SGHTA, CDR2 FQGNSA. With 5 bases removed from V and 0 bases from J, the gap between germline ends came to 7 bases. The CDR3 has 13 residues.

The chain has TRBV21-1 and TRBJ2-3. TRBV21-1 is a pseudogene. The CDR3 loop spans 17 amino acids. CDR3 sequence: CASSKCNRQPSTDTQYF. DNA of the CDR3: TGTGCCAGCAGCAAATGCAATAGGCAACCTAGCACAGATACGCAGTATTTT.

The chain joins TRBV14 to TRBJ2-3; 11 nucleotides line up with TRBD2. Germline trimming cut 0 bases from V and 4 bases from J; bases unmatched to any gene: 3. CDR3 length: 16 residues. Germline loops: CDR1 SGHDN, CDR2 FVKESK. The CDR3 region is CASSQDLAGGSDTQYF. The CDR3 DNA reads as TGTGCCAGCAGCCAAGATCTAGCGGGGGGTTCAGATACGCAGTATTTT.

The sample holds a few counts of this clonotype. The rearrangement joins TRBV20-1 to TRBJ1-6; D not resolved. V was trimmed by 7 bases and J by 0 bases, leaving 13 bases between them. Germline-derived CDR1 and CDR2 are DFQATT and SNEGSKA (reference sequence). The CDR3 totals 15 residues. CDR3 sequence reads: CSVRRDSSYNSPLHF. CDR3 nucleotides: TGCAGTGTTCGTCGGGATAGCTCCTATAATTCACCCCTCCACTTT.

This clonotype was picked up a small number of times. The chain has TRBV2 and TRBJ2-4; D ambiguous. Between the trimmed V and J ends, which lost 7 bases and 5 bases, there was a span of 12 bases. The CDR3 is 13 amino acids. Looked up from germline, CDR1 is SNHLY and CDR2 is FYNNEI. CDR3 DNA sequence: TGTGCCAGCAATGGGGTCTTCGAAAACATTCAGTACTTC. Its protein product is CASNGVFENIQYF. The entire variable domain, with the rest obtained from reference TRBV2 and TRBJ2-4, is as follows: EPEVTQTPSHQVTQMGQEVILRCVPISNHLYFYWYRQILGQKVEFLVSFYNNEISEKSEIFDDQFSVERPDGSNFTLKIRSTKLEDSAMYFCASNGVFENIQYFGAGTRLSVL.

The chain has TRBV2 and TRBJ2-7, with 9 bases that match TRBD1. V trimming: 11 bases; J trimming: 6 bases; junction bases outside the gene matches: 11. The V gene's germline CDR1 is SNHLY and CDR2 FYNNEI. The CDR3 has 13 residues. DNA for the CDR3: TGTGCCGGACAGGGGACCTCCGGATCCGAGCAGTACTTC. This encodes CAGQGTSGSEQYF. Filled out from reference TRBV2 and TRBJ2-7, the complete variable domain reads EPEVTQTPSHQVTQMGQEVILRCVPISNHLYFYWYRQILGQKVEFLVSFYNNEISEKSEIFDDQFSVERPDGSNFTLKIRSTKLEDSAMYFCAGQGTSGSEQYFGPGTRLTVT.

V is TRBV5-1 and J is TRBJ2-5; possibly TRBD1 for D (5 bases). The CDR3 extends over 13 amino acids. CDR1 and CDR2 (germline): SGHRS, YFSETQ. Trimming took 4 bases from V and 3 from J, leaving 10 bases between them. Here the CDR3 DNA reads TGCGCCAGCAGCAGGGGTGACGAAGAGACCCAGTACTTC. Translated, it gives CASSRGDEETQYF.

This clonotype came up a few times. The genes are TRBV5-1 and TRBJ2-5; 7 bases align to TRBD2. The CDR3 runs to 16 residues. Germline CDR1 is SGHRS and CDR2 is YFSETQ. The V segment lost 0 bases and the J segment 1 base; nucleotides outside the gene matches: 6. Here the CDR3 reads CASSLVGGGRQETQYF. CDR3 nucleotides: TGCGCCAGCAGCTTGGTTGGCGGGGGTCGCCAAGAGACCCAGTACTTC.

The chain joins TRBV6-1 to TRBJ1-2, with D possibly being TRBD1 (5 bases). CDR1 and CDR2 from the germline V gene are MNHNS and SASEGT. This CDR3 is built from 14 residues. V was cut by 6 bases and J by 4 bases, with 15 bases left in between. The CDR3 DNA reads as TGTGCCAGCAGAGAGCAGGGATTGGGCTATGGCTACACCTTC. This codes for CASREQGLGYGYTF.